Detailed here is one T cell receptor beta chain. This record belongs to a study of control samples from healthy donors and cancer patients. Looked up from germline, CDR1 is SGHNT and CDR2 is YENEEA. Between the trimmed V and J ends, which lost 0 bases and 6 bases, there was a span of 13 bases. This CDR3 is 15 amino acids long. TCRdb keeps only in-frame clones here, not all; method: immunoSEQ multiplex PCR. The sample yields 150,000 to 200,000 clones, 88% seen once. The sequence was collected from a young man in good health. The sample comprised blood. The V call is TRBV11-3, the J call TRBJ2-3; D gene uncertain. Written as DNA, the CDR3 is TGTGCCAGCAGCTTAGATATATCAGGCGCCGATACGCAGTATTTT. Translating it yields CASSLDISGADTQYF. Together with reference TRBV11-3 and TRBJ2-3, the CDR3 gives the full variable domain: EAGVVQSPRYKIIEKKQPVAFWCNPISGHNTLYWYLQNLGQGPELLIRYENEEAVDDSQLPKDRFSAERLKGVDSTLKIQPAELGDSAVYLCASSLDISGADTQYFGPGTRLTVL.